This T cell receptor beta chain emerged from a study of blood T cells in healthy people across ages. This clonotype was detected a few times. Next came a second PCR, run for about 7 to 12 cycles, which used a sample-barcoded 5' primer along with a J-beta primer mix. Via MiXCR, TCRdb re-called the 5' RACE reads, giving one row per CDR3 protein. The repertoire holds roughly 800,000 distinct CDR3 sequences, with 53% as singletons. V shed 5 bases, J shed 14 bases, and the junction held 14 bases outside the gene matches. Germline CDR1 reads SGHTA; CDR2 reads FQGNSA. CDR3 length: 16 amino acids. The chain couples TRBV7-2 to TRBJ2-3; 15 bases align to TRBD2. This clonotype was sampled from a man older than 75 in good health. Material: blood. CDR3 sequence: CASSPGLAGGSGYAYF. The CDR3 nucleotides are TGTGCCAGCAGCCCGGGACTAGCGGGAGGCTCCGGATACGCGTATTTT.